This T cell receptor (beta chain) is drawn from a study of cytomegalovirus exposure and HLA in healthy donors (TCRdb year 2017). Background on the whole study: An earlier analysis of several hundred of the donors reported 276 Gb of sequence data and around 120 million unique TCR beta sequences from about 179 million T cells. Class I and class II HLA loci were covered by the typing at four-digit resolution. All discovery cohort repertoires had been generated using a single sequencing platform. In the later analysis, no new phenotypic data were used to find candidate immune exposures; instead, reliance was placed on TCR beta sequences and their occurrence across donors. In addition to the first cohort of 666 subjects, a separate validation cohort of 130 or so different subjects was used. Alongside the repertoire data, information on donor age, sex, ethnicity and CMV serostatus was compiled. Genome-wide SNP genotypes for about 60% of the 666 donors were used in a later genetic analysis, which treated that subset as a discovery cohort. The genetic ancestry cluster associated with self-reported Caucasian donors included 65% to 90% of the roughly 400 genotyped donors. In a later analysis, previously published TCR beta repertoires from about 640 donors were re-analyzed and high-resolution HLA genotyping was added so that TCR occurrence patterns could be studied. High-throughput TCR immunosequencing, statistical association of individual TCRs with disease status, and machine learning were combined to predict cytomegalovirus infection status. Typing coverage differed by locus: A, B, C, DRB1 and DQB1 were typed in about 620-640 donors, DQA1 in about 500, DPA1 in 600 to 610, and DPB1 in 472. To decide whether each TCR beta V gene segment behaved as functional or pseudogenic, an earlier analysis of some 540 of the donors relied on high-throughput TCR beta sequencing. Among 398 genotyped donors of the cohort, an average of around 240,000 unique TCR beta nucleotide sequences were sequenced per donor, around 20% of them non-productive. About 300 gigabases of sequencing data and around 80 million unique TCR sequences made up an early release that covered approximately 650 HLA-typed donors. The study profiled the T cell repertoires of 500 to 800 subjects by immunosequencing and related them to cytomegalovirus serostatus. Roughly five DR-DQ haplotypes were treated as single units for association and clustering because of strong linkage in the cohort. The study aimed to test whether cataloging public T cell receptors could reveal signatures of past pathogen exposure.

Here is what the overall study found, with its caveats: Three of the identified cytomegalovirus-associated TCR beta chains were confirmed in vitro to be specific for cytomegalovirus antigens. According to a later analysis, most CMV-associated TCR beta chains appeared to be HLA-restricted, and the HLA associations seemed to be driven largely by CMV exposure. In both the original and validation cohorts, the classifier was reported to diagnose cytomegalovirus status with high specificity and sensitivity. A total of 150 to 200 TCR beta chains were listed by the study as associated with cytomegalovirus. Strong co-occurrence of HLA alleles, especially DR and DQ, made assigning TCR associations to individual alleles difficult. Correlated functional status among segregating V segments might be attributable to linkage disequilibrium, but an unknown experimental factor could not be ruled out. A further reported finding was that TCR beta sequences accurately predicted the HLA-A and HLA-B alleles for most subjects in the first cohort. The earlier analysis of 587 of the donors excluded approximately 15 rarely observed V segments, including chromosome 9 orphons, because counts were too low. Immune exposure information for the cohort was limited to CMV serostatus. In an earlier analysis of approximately 590 of the donors, most TCR beta V segments were observed in productive rearrangements about 87% or about 30% of the time, broadly matching IMGT annotations. A later analysis reported that several top co-occurrence clusters appeared linked to parvovirus B19, influenza, CMV and Epstein-Barr virus. In a later analysis, HLA-associated TCR beta chains were found to be more clonally expanded and to have lower generation probabilities than equally common non-associated chains. Because the 87-base-pair reads could not distinguish some IMGT-functional V segments, including TRBV6-2 and TRBV6-3, those segments were excluded. According to the authors, the approach could potentially be generalized to other disease states and immunological phenotypes. A cluster of highly shared sequence variants was judged likely to be a technical artifact of the sequencing pipeline. Presence/absence analyses assumed roughly uniform sequencing depth across donors, an assumption that may not hold. In this cohort, only TCR beta chains were sequenced, and detectable features were limited by the absence of alpha or paired-chain data. A later genetic analysis associated a missense DCLRE1C variant with V-gene and J-gene trimming of TCR beta chains, and an independent cohort replicated the association. A later analysis found that TCR association rates varied across HLA loci, with DRB1 alleles showing the most associated TCRs and HLA-C alleles the fewest. HLA typing was unavailable for some donors at each locus, so association tests used only the typed subset. In a later genetic analysis, fewer N-insertions in productive TCRs were reported among donors in an Asian-associated ancestry cluster than the roughly 700-donor mean. Across donors, most TCR sequences were observed very rarely, whereas some public TCRs were present in many individuals. A later analysis associated some 17,000 TCR beta sequences with specific HLA alleles at a false discovery rate of 0.05.

In total, approximately 690 healthy bone marrow donors made up the cohort. At the time of sampling, all cohort members were nominally healthy, though unrecorded immune exposures were likely present. The donor was CMV seronegative and was included in the group of a few hundred seronegative cohort members. Each donor provided a peripheral blood sample, and peripheral blood mononuclear cells were used for TCR beta sequencing. The Qiagen DNeasy Blood Extraction Kit was used to extract genomic DNA from the blood cell samples. The method behind the library was the immunoSEQ multiplex PCR assay. For the multiplex PCR, a mixture combining 60 forward primers for TCR Vbeta segments and 13 reverse primers for TCR Jbeta segments was used. A multiplex PCR assay on genomic DNA amplified the CDR3 region of rearranged TCR beta genes. The amplified TCR beta libraries were sequenced on the Illumina HiSeq System as 87-base-pair reads. The paper's processing steps were these. A later analysis counted approximately 84 million unique TCR beta chains across the 650 to 800 repertoires, and around 9.9 million of these chains were shared by at least two donors. A nearest-neighbor algorithm error-corrected the raw reads and collapsed the reads into unique sequences, merging closely related sequences to remove PCR and sequencing errors. V, D and J gene segments were assigned by aligning CDR3 sequences to IMGT reference sequences. For a sequence to be retained, a match of at least six nucleotides was required to both a V gene segment and a J gene segment. A rearrangement was called productive if the CDR3 had no stop codons and remained in frame with V and J, and every other rearrangement was called non-productive. Following IMGT convention, CDR3 was defined as the stretch from the second conserved V-encoded cysteine up to the conserved J-encoded phenylalanine. The earlier analysis of a few hundred of the donors excluded any sequence lacking an unambiguous match to a single V gene segment. An earlier analysis of a few hundred of the donors called V segments functional above 56.7% productive rearrangements and segregating when the between-donor standard deviation exceeded 5%. To diagnose cytomegalovirus status from the catalog of TCR beta chain sequences, a statistical classification framework was built. In a later analysis, V and J genes were assigned by comparing TCR nucleotide sequences against IMGT/GENE-DB human TR gene sequences. A later analysis assigned CDR3 sequences and most-parsimonious VDJ recombination scenarios with the TCRdist pipeline. In a later analysis, every TCR beta chain was defined by the combination of its CDR3 amino acid sequence and its V-gene family, and reads without a unique V-gene family were dropped. As a way to deal with suspected cross-contamination and a sequencing artifact, a later analysis dropped 592 nucleotide sequences that were highly shared and had low generation probability. A later analysis calculated a clonal expansion index for each public chain from normalized within-repertoire ranks of inferred template counts. In a later analysis, generation probabilities were computed with a VDJ recombination model fitted to out-of-frame rearrangements, and the resulting probabilities were checked against IGoR. A later analysis scored TCR-TCR, TCR-HLA and TCR-CMV co-occurrence with hypergeometric tests, applying a repertoire-size bias correction to TCR pairs. False discovery rates were estimated in a later analysis by permuting HLA or CMV assignments 20 times. In a later analysis, co-occurring TCRs were grouped using DBSCAN, with TCRdist sequence similarity added in when clustering inside HLA-allele-positive subsets. Repertoires with fewer than 30,000 or more than 120,000 public chains, plus five repertoires with anomalous nucleotide sharing, were excluded from co-occurrence clustering. TCRdb obtained this table from immuneACCESS and retained in-frame rearrangements with V and J assigned. These tables miss some clones; where compared with another copy, unresolved V genes account for less than half of the shortfall, and the remainder is unexplained. That table supplies the V and J calls and clone size; D and trimming were determined from the DNA. This sample's table contains about 51,000 clones. The top ten clonotypes cover about 2.5% of the sample.

Including cysteine and phenylalanine, the CDR3 has 16 amino acids. Of all the DNA, just the CDR3 is kept, 48 bases in frame from base 1. Trimming takes 2 bases off V and 1 base off J; junction bases not matched to a gene: 5. The germline V gene supplies CDR1 SGHVS and CDR2 FNYEAQ. Turning to this clone: The target of this receptor is not known.

The sequence is built from TRBV7-6 and TRBJ2-1; 7 central bases correspond to TRBD2. This sequence originates from a female donor in good health and CMV-seronegative. Sequenced input: PBMCs. The encoded CDR3 is CASSLQSGESYNEQFF. The sequenced DNA: TGTGCCAGCAGCTTACAAAGCGGGGAATCCTACAATGAGCAGTTCTTC.